This TCR beta chain derives from a study of blood T cell repertoires in COVID-19. The CDR3 totals 18 residues. The V gene's germline CDR1 is MNHNS and CDR2 SASEGT. V was clipped by 3 bases and J by 13 bases, with 28 bases between them. Only in-frame clones appear in the TCRdb table, and some are missing; sequencing was by immunoSEQ multiplex PCR. Found here are about 48,000 clones, over 70% of them singletons; the top ten hold roughly three fifths. The clonotype was recovered from a man between 65 and 85 years old with acute or convalescent COVID-19. Sequencing was carried out using peripheral blood. The gene calls are TRBV6-1 and TRBJ1-6; D call uncertain. The CDR3 reads CASSDSRHLGDPPGPLHF. The CDR3 coding sequence is TGTGCCAGCAGTGACAGTCGGCATTTAGGTGATCCCCCGGGGCCCCTCCACTTT.